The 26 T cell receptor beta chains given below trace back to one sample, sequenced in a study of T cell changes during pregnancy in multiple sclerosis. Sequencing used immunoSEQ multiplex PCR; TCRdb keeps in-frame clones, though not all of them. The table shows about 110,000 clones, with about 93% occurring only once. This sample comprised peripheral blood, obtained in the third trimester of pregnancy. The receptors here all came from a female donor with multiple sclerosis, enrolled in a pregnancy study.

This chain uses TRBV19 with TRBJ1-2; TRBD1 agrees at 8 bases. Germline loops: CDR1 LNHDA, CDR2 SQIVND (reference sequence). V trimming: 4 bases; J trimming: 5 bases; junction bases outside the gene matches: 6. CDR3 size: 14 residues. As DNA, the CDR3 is TGTGCCAGTAGTAGACAGGGGAAGGAATATGGCTACACCTTC. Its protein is CASSRQGKEYGYTF.

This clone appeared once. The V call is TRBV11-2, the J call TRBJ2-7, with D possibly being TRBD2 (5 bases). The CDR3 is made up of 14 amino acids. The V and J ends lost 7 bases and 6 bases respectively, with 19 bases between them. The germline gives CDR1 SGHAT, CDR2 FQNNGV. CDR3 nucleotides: TGTGCCAGCACCTACCTCGAGGGTCTCGGCGAGCAGTACTTC. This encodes CASTYLEGLGEQYF.

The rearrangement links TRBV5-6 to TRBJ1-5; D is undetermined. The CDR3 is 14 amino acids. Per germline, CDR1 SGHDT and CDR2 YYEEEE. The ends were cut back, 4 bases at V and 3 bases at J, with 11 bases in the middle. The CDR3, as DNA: TGTGCCAGCAGCCCCGGAGGGCACAATCAGCCCCAGCATTTT. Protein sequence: CASSPGGHNQPQHF.

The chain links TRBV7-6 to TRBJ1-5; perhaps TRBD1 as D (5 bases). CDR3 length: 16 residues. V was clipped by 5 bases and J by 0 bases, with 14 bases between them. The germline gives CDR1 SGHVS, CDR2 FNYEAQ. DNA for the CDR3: TGTGCCAGCAGCCGTGGGGCAGCGCATAGCAATCAGCCCCAGCATTTT. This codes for CASSRGAAHSNQPQHF. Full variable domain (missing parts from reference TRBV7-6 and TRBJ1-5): GAGVSQSPRYKVTKRGQDVALRCDPISGHVSLYWYRQALGQGPEFLTYFNYEAQQDKSGLPNDRFSAERPEGSISTLTIQRTEQRDSAMYRCASSRGAAHSNQPQHFGDGTRLSIL.

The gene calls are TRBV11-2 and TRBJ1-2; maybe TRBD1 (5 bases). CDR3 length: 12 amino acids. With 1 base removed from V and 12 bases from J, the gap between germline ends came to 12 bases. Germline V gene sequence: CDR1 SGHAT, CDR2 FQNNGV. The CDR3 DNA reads TGTGCCAGCAGCTTAGTGTCCGGGGGTCACACCTTC. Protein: CASSLVSGGHTF.

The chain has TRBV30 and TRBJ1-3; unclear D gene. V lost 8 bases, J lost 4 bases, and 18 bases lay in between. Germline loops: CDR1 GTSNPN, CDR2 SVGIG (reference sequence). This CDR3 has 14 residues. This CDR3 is CAARLGHLGNTIYF. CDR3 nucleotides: TGTGCCGCCCGGCTAGGCCATTTAGGAAACACCATATATTTT.

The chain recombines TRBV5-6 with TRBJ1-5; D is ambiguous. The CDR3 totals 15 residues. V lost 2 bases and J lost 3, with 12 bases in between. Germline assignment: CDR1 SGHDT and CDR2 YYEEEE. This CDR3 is CASSFYQRVNQPQHF. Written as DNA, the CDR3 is TGTGCCAGCAGCTTTTACCAGAGGGTCAATCAGCCCCAGCATTTT.

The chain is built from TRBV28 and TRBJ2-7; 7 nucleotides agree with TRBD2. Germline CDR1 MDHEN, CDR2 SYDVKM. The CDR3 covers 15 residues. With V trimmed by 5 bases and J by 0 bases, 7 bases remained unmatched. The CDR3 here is CASSISRDYSYEQYF. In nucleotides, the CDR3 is TGTGCCAGCAGTATCTCCCGGGACTACTCCTACGAGCAGTACTTC.

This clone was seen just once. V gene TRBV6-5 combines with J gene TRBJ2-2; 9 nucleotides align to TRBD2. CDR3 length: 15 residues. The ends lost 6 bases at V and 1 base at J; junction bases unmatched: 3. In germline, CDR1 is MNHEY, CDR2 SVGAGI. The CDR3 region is CASRGLAENTGELFF. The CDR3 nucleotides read TGTGCCAGCAGGGGACTAGCAGAGAACACCGGGGAGCTGTTTTTT.

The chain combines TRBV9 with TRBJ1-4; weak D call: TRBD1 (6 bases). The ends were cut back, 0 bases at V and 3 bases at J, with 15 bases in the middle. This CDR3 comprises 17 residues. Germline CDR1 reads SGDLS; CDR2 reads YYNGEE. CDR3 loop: CASSVGPGEGANEKLFF. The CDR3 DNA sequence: TGTGCCAGCAGCGTAGGTCCAGGGGAGGGAGCTAATGAAAAACTGTTTTTT.

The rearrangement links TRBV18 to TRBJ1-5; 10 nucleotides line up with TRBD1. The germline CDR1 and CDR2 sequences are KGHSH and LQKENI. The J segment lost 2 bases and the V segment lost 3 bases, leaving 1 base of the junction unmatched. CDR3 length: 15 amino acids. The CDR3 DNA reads TGTGCCAGCTCACCTGGGACAGGGGGCAATCAGCCCCAGCATTTT. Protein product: CASSPGTGGNQPQHF.

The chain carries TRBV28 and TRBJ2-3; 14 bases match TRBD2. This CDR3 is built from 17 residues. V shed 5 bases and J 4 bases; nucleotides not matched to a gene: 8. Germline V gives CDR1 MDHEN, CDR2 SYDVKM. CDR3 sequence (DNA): TGTGCCAGCAGTCGACGACTAGCGGGAGGGCCCGCAGATACGCAGTATTTT. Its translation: CASSRRLAGGPADTQYF.

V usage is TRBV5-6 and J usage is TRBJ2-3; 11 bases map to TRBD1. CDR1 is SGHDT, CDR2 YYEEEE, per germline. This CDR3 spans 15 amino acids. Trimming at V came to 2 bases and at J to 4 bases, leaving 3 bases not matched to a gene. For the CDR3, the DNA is TGTGCCAGCAGCTTAAGGACAGGGGGCGCAGATACGCAGTATTTT. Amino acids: CASSLRTGGADTQYF.

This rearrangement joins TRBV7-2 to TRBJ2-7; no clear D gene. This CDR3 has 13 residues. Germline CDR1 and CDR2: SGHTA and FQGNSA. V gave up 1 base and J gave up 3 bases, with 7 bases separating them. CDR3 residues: CASSLGRHYEQYF. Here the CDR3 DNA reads TGTGCCAGCAGCTTAGGCAGGCACTACGAGCAGTACTTC.

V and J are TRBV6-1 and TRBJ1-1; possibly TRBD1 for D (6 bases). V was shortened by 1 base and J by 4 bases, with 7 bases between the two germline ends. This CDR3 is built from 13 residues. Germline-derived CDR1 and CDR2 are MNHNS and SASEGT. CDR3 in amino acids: CASSEGGGTEAFF. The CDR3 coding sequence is TGTGCCAGCAGTGAAGGAGGGGGCACTGAAGCTTTCTTT.

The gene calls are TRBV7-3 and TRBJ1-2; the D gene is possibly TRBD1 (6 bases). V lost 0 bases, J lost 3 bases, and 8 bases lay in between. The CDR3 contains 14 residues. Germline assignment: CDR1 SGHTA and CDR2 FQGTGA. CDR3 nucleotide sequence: TGTGCCAGCAGCTTAACCCCAGGGGACTATGGCTACACCTTC. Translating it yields CASSLTPGDYGYTF.

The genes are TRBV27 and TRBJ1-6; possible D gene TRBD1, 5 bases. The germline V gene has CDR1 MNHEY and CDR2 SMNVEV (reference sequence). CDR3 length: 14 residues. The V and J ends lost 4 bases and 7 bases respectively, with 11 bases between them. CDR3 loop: CASSSAGQNSPLHF. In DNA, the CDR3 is TGTGCCAGCAGTTCAGCGGGGCAGAATTCACCCCTCCACTTT.

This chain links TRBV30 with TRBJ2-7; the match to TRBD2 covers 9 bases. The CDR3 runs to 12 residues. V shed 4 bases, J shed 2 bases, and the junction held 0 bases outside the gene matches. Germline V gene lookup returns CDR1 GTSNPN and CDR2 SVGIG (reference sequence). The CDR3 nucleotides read TGTGCCTGGACTAGCGGGGCCTACGAGCAGTACTTC. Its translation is CAWTSGAYEQYF.

The CDR3: CASRPTGYNSPLHF. CDR3 coding DNA: TGTGCCAGTAGACCGACAGGATATAATTCACCCCTCCACTTT. V usage is TRBV19 and J usage is TRBJ1-6, with D possibly being TRBD1 (6 bases). CDR1 is LNHDA, CDR2 SQIVND, per germline (reference sequence). CDR3 size: 14 residues. V lost 6 bases and J lost 4, with 10 bases in between. The full variable domain, rest sourced from reference TRBV19 and TRBJ1-6, is DGGITQSPKYLFRKEGQNVTLSCEQNLNHDAMYWYRQDPGQGLRLIYYSQIVNDFQKGDIAEGYSVSREKKESFPLTVTSAQKNPTAFYLCASRPTGYNSPLHFGNGTRLTVT.

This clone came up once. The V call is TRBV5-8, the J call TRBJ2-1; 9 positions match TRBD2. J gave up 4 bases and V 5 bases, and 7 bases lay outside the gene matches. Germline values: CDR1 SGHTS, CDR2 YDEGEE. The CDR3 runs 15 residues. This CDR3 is CASRASGDIYNEQFF. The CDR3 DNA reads TGTGCCAGCAGGGCTAGCGGGGACATATACAATGAGCAGTTCTTC.

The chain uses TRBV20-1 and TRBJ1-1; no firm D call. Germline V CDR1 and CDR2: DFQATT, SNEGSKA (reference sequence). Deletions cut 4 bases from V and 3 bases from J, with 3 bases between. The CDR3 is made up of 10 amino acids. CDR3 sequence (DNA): TGCAGTGCTATCTACACTGAAGCTTTCTTT. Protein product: CSAIYTEAFF.

CDR3 DNA sequence: TGTGCCAGCTCACCAGCAGGATCCGGGGCCAACGTCCTGACTTTC. It translates to CASSPAGSGANVLTF. The rearrangement joins TRBV18 to TRBJ2-6; D gene ambiguous. The CDR3 covers 15 residues. Per germline, CDR1 KGHSH and CDR2 LQKENI. Trimming cost V 2 bases and J 4 bases, with 9 bases left between them.

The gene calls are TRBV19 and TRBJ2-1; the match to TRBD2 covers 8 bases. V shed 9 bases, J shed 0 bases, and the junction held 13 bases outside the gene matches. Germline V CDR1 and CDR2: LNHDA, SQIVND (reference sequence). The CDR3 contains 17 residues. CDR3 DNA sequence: TGTGCCAGCCGAAGGGGGATAAGCGGGAGCTCCTACAATGAGCAGTTCTTC. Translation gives CASRRGISGSSYNEQFF.

For the CDR3, the DNA is TGTGCCAGCAGCCCACCTGGACAGGGAATCCCCTACGAGCAGTACTTC. Translating gives CASSPPGQGIPYEQYF. The gene calls are TRBV5-6 and TRBJ2-7; the match to TRBD1 covers 8 bases. J was trimmed by 2 bases and V by 4 bases; bases with no gene match: 11. The CDR3 runs to 16 residues. Germline values: CDR1 SGHDT, CDR2 YYEEEE.

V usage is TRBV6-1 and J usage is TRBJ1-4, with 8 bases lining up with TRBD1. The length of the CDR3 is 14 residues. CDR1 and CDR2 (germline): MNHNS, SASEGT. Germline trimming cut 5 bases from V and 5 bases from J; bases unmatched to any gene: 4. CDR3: CASSRTGQNEKLFF. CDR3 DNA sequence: TGTGCCAGCAGTAGGACAGGGCAAAATGAAAAACTGTTTTTT.

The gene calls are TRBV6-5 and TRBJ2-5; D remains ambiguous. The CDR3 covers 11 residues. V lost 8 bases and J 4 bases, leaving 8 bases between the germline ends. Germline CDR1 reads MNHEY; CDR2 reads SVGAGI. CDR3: CASGARETQYF. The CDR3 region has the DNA TGTGCCAGCGGAGCCCGAGAGACCCAGTACTTC.